Given below is one T cell receptor beta chain in context. The data originate from a study of blood T cell repertoires in COVID-19. In the study overall: From T cells, B-cell-depleted T cells, or PBMCs came the material, which was cDNA or gDNA.

The germline gives CDR1 LGHNA, CDR2 YNFKEQ. The V segment lost 0 bases and the J segment 3 bases; nucleotides outside the gene matches: 5. The CDR3 has 16 amino acids. Profiled with immunoSEQ multiplex PCR; TCRdb holds only in-frame clones, not every one. This table has 360,000 or so clones, 89% appearing once. This clonotype was obtained from a woman aged 60 to 75 with COVID-19, enrolled during active disease. The sample consisted of peripheral blood. The V gene is TRBV4-2, the J gene TRBJ2-3; 8 nucleotides line up with TRBD2. The CDR3, as DNA: TGTGCCAGCAGCCAAGATCGCGGGGGGAGTACAGATACGCAGTATTTT. The encoded protein is CASSQDRGGSTDTQYF.